Below, 16 T cell receptor beta chains from the same sample are listed, as sequenced in a study of tumor-infiltrating lymphocytes in oesophageal squamous cell carcinoma. TCRdb analysed the PCR reads with MiXCR anew, one entry per CDR3 protein. Of about 13,000 distinct CDR3 sequences in the sample, roughly 51% were seen once. Sequences were obtained from esophageal tumor tissue. The source of these receptors is a male donor with esophageal squamous cell carcinoma.

CDR3 residues: CASSLTQDRGKYF. CDR3 nucleotides: TGCGCCAGCAGCTTGACTCAGGACAGGGGGAAGTACTTC. The rearrangement uses TRBV5-1 and TRBJ2-7, with 10 bases that match TRBD1. Germline V CDR1 and CDR2: SGHRS, YFSETQ. This CDR3 has 13 amino acids. Unmatched junction bases numbered 6, after V lost 1 base and J lost 11 bases.

This clonotype was seen at least ten times. The rearrangement joins TRBV7-3 to TRBJ1-2, with D possibly being TRBD1 (5 bases). Trimming removed 2 bases from V and 7 bases from J, with 20 bases in between. Looked up from germline, CDR1 is SGHTA and CDR2 is FQGTGA. The CDR3 has 16 amino acids. The CDR3 spells CASSLRPSSREVGYTF. In DNA form, the CDR3 reads TGTGCCAGCAGCTTACGCCCGAGTTCCAGGGAAGTTGGCTACACCTTC. Full variable domain (outside the CDR3, taken from reference TRBV7-3 and TRBJ1-2): GAGVSQTPSNKVTEKGKYVELRCDPISGHTALYWYRQSLGQGPEFLIYFQGTGAADDSGLPNDRFFAVRPEGSVSTLKIQRTERGDSAVYLCASSLRPSSREVGYTFGSGTRLTVV.

The rearrangement links TRBV28 to TRBJ1-1, with 8 bases fitting TRBD1. CDR1 is MDHEN, CDR2 SYDVKM, per germline. The length of the CDR3 is 15 residues. J gave up 2 bases and V 5 bases, and 7 bases lay outside the gene matches. The DNA for the CDR3 is TGTGCCAGCAGTCCCACAGGGGGAGATAACACTGAAGCTTTCTTT. As protein: CASSPTGGDNTEAFF.

CDR3 sequence (DNA): TGTGCCAGCAGCCCGTTGGGGGTCTCCCTCACAGATACGCAGTATTTT. It yields the protein CASSPLGVSLTDTQYF. J is TRBJ2-3 and V is TRBV6-1; D possibly matches TRBD1 or TRBD2 (5 bases each). The germline V and J ends were trimmed by 6 bases and 2 bases, with 18 bases remaining between them. Germline loops: CDR1 MNHNS, CDR2 SASEGT. CDR3 length: 16 amino acids.

This clonotype is classed as medium-sized. The chain couples TRBV7-9 to TRBJ2-5, with 14 positions matching TRBD2. From germline, CDR1 is SEHNR and CDR2 FQNEAQ (reference sequence). The CDR3 has 17 amino acids. Trimming at V came to 5 bases and at J to 1 base, leaving 6 bases not matched to a gene. The CDR3 bases are TGTGCCAGCAGCGCCCAGACTAGCGGGAGGGCCCAAGAGACCCAGTACTTC. Its protein product is CASSAQTSGRAQETQYF.

By proportion, this clonotype is medium-sized. This chain uses TRBV5-1 with TRBJ2-7; 7 nucleotides agree with TRBD1. J lost 4 bases, V lost 0 bases, and 7 bases had no gene match. The CDR3 extends over 15 amino acids. CDR1 is SGHRS, CDR2 YFSETQ, per germline. The CDR3 spells CASSLAFGQDYEQYF. CDR3 bases: TGCGCCAGCAGCTTGGCGTTTGGACAGGATTACGAGCAGTACTTC.

The V and J genes are TRBV12-3 or TRBV12-4 and TRBJ2-1, with 8 bases aligning to TRBD1. The CDR3 runs to 13 residues. The V gene end was trimmed by 7 bases and the J gene end by 7 bases; junction bases not matched to a gene: 6. The DNA of the CDR3 is TGTGCCAGCACCCCGGACAGGGCTAATGAGCAGTTCTTC. This codes for CASTPDRANEQFF.

This clonotype was counted a single time. J is TRBJ2-4 and V is TRBV11-3, with unresolved D. The DNA end favors TRBJ2-1, so the J call may be wrong. The germline V gene has CDR1 SGHNT and CDR2 YENEEA. The length of the CDR3 is 15 residues. The CDR3 loop reads CASSLVGQLRDEQFF. The CDR3, as DNA: TGTGCCAGCAGCTTAGTTGGTCAGCTCCGGGATGAGCAGTTCTTC.

The chain combines TRBV7-4 with TRBJ1-1, with no clear D. Germline V gene data show CDR1 as SGHVT and CDR2 as SQSDAQ. Trimming left V 8 bases short and J 3 bases short, with 7 bases between. This CDR3 contains 11 residues. DNA for the CDR3: TGTGCCAGCGGCAGTTACACTGAAGCTTTCTTT. It encodes CASGSYTEAFF.

This sequence joins TRBV7-8 and TRBJ2-5; D may match TRBD1 or TRBD2 (5 bases each). The closer fit of TRBJ2-3 to the DNA end suggests the J call may be wrong. The CDR3 runs 13 residues. CDR1 and CDR2 (germline): SGHVS, FQNEAQ. As DNA, the CDR3 is TGTGCCAGCAGCATCGGGACCCATAATACGCAGTATTTT. Translation gives CASSIGTHNTQYF.

The gene calls are TRBV7-8 and TRBJ2-1; 9 bases agree with TRBD1. With the DNA end fitting TRBJ2-7 better, the J assignment may be wrong. The CDR3 has 19 residues. CDR1 SGHVS and CDR2 FQNEAQ come from the germline V gene. The CDR3 here is CASSLAAGQGIAWSYEQYF. In nucleotides, the CDR3 is TGTGCCAGCAGCTTAGCCGCGGGACAGGGAATTGCGTGGTCCTACGAGCAGTACTTC.

In its sample, this clonotype was seen many times. The chain recombines TRBV5-1 with TRBJ2-6; 8 bases line up with TRBD1. CDR1 is SGHRS, CDR2 YFSETQ, per germline. The CDR3 spans 17 residues. V shed 5 bases and J 0 bases; nucleotides not matched to a gene: 7. The CDR3 DNA reads as TGCGCCAGCAGGCCGGGACAGGCTGCCTCTGGGGCCAACGTCCTGACTTTC. It yields the protein CASRPGQAASGANVLTF.

The sample holds many counts of this clonotype. The V call is TRBV27, the J call TRBJ2-6, with TRBD1 as a possible D gene (5 bases). Germline V gene data show CDR1 as MNHEY and CDR2 as SMNVEV (reference sequence). The germline V and J ends were trimmed by 2 bases and 1 base, with 9 bases remaining between them. CDR3 length: 16 residues. The CDR3 sequence is CASSLIRQSGANVLTF. CDR3 coding DNA: TGTGCCAGCAGTTTAATTAGACAGTCTGGGGCCAACGTCCTGACTTTC.

DNA for the CDR3: TGTGCCAGCAGTCGGACAAGCTCCTACAATGAGCAGTTCTTC. Translated: CASSRTSSYNEQFF. The J gene is TRBJ2-1, the V gene TRBV6-1; perhaps TRBD1 as D (5 bases). The CDR3 is made up of 14 amino acids. Germline V gene sequence: CDR1 MNHNS, CDR2 SASEGT. V lost 5 bases and J lost 0, with 8 bases in between.

The CDR3 region is CASSRNSGRDRVPNEQFF. The CDR3 bases are TGTGCCAGCAGTCGAAACTCCGGTAGGGACAGGGTTCCCAATGAGCAGTTCTTC. V is TRBV28 and J is TRBJ2-7; 9 bases map to TRBD1. The last part of the DNA fits TRBJ2-1 better; the J call may be wrong. Germline V lookup: CDR1 MDHEN, CDR2 SYDVKM. The CDR3 spans 18 residues.

Comments on this clonotype: Since the CDR3 does not end with the conserved phenylalanine or tryptophan, this likely comes from a read error. J is TRBJ2-7 and V is TRBV24-1; a weak D match, TRBD1 (6 bases). The V and J ends lost 4 bases and 3 bases respectively, with 12 bases between them. CDR3 length: 14 amino acids. From germline, CDR1 is KGHDR and CDR2 SFDVKD. The CDR3 DNA reads as TGTGCCACCAGTGAATCGGGACACCACTACGAGCAGTACTTA. This gives the protein CATSESGHHYEQYL.